This T cell receptor (beta chain) is from a study of blood T cell repertoires in COVID-19 (TCRdb year 2020). Regarding the complete study: The collaborator samples originated in the United States, Italy and Spain and spanned the acute and convalescent phases of COVID-19. The prospective study material was composed of cDNA or gDNA derived from T cells, B-cell-depleted T cells, or PBMCs. Deeply sampled blood TCRbeta repertoires from subjects exposed to, actively infected with, or recovered from COVID-19 were included in the dataset. A freely available public database, intended as a resource for researchers studying the immune response to SARS-CoV-2, is where the repertoires were released. Samples came from the ongoing ImmuneRACE study (first 160 participants) plus 1,254 subjects from 6 global collaborators. The sample metadata nearly always contained a de-identified subject ID, COVID-19 status, age in years and sex. HLA class I and class II types, where available, came from metadata supplied by the sample provider rather than from assay-based typing.

A remark on this clone: Its antigen specificity is not known. Within one base of it there is no much larger clone, and no base qualities were kept.

TCRbeta CDR3 regions were amplified from genomic DNA by means of the immunoSEQ Assay, a bias-controlled multiplex PCR. Per the authors' processing: The number of nucleated cells in each sample was estimated from the amplification of reference gene primers within the assay. Sequence reads were collapsed and filtered to measure the absolute abundance of every unique TCRbeta CDR3 rearrangement. For each sample, productive Simpson clonality was calculated by taking the square root of Simpson's diversity index across productive rearrangements. TCRdb limited this immuneACCESS table to in-frame rearrangements with V and J called. A share of clones is missing; checked studies link under half to unresolved V genes, and the rest is unexplained. The DNA was the basis for D and trimming; V, J and clone size are from that table. The sample profile shows some 200,000 clones; about 88% of them were found once. Of the sample, approximately 1.8% is held by the ten largest clones.

General study outcomes and caveats: The quantity of clinical and demographic metadata differed by source and by participant and was supplied without curation.

Whole blood was collected in K2EDTA tubes by collaborating institutions according to the institutions' own protocols. For TCRbeta analysis, collaborator samples were shipped as frozen whole blood, as isolated PBMCs, or as DNA extracted from either sample type. The source material was peripheral blood. The origin of this receptor is a man aged 65 to 79 with acute or convalescent COVID-19.

The DNA is as follows: TGCGCCAGCAGCCAAGGGAACAGCGGGGTGGCAAAACTGTTTTTT. Translated, it reads CASSQGNSGVAKLFF. The chain is assembled from TRBV4-1 and TRBJ1-4, with no confidently assigned D gene. Via the germline V gene, CDR1 is MGHRA and CDR2 YSYEKL. V was cut back by 1 base and J by 10 bases, leaving a gap of 16 bases between them. There are 15 amino acids in the CDR3, from cysteine to phenylalanine inclusive. Only the CDR3 DNA stays, 45 bases, in frame from base 1.